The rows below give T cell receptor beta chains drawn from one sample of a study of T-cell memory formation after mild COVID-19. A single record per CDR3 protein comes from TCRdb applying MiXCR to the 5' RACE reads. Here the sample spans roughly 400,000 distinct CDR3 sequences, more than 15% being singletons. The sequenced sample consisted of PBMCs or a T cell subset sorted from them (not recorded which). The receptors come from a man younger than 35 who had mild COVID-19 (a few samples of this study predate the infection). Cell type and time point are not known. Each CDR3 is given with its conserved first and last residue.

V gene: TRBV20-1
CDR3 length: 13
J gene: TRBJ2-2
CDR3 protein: CSARDPNTGELFF

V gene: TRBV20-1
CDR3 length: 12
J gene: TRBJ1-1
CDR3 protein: CSARTGSTEAFF

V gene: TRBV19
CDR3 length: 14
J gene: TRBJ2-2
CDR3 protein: CASSYPGYAGELFF

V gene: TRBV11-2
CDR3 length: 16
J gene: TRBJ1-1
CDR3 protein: CASSSQNRGGGTEAFF

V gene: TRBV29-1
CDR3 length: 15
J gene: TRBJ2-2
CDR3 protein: CSVGGGLPGAGELFF

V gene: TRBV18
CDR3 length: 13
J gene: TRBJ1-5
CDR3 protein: CASSPGPNQPQHF

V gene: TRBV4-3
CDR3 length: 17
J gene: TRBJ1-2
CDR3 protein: CASSQDLYTSSNYGYTF

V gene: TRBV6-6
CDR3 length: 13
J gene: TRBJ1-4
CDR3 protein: CASGHYKSEKLFF

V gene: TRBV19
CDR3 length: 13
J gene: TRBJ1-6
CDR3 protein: CASSIGGASPLHF

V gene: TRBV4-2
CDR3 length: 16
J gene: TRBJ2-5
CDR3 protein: CASSQGSERGGEGQYF

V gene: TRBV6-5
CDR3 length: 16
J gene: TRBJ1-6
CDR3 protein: CASSVQKSSYNSPLHF

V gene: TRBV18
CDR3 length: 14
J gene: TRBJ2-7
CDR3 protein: CASSPPSVSYEQYF

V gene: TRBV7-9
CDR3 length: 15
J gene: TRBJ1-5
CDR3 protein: CASSSSGTGDQPQHF

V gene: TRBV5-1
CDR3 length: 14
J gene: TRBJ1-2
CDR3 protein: CASNPTGGFYGYTF

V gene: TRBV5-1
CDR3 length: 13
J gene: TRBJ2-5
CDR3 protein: CASSYGWGETQYF

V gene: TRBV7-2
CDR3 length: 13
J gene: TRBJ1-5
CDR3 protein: CASSVRGDQAQHF

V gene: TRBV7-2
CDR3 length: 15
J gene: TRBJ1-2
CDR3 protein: CASHPTGPPAYGYTF

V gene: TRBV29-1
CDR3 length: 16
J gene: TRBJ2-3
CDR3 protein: CSVGAPTGQRTDTQYF

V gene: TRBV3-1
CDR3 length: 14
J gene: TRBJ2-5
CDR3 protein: CASTGLAGRETQYF

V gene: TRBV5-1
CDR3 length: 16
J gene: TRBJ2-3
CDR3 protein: CASSFIAGGTPDTQYF

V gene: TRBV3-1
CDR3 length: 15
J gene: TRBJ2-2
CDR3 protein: CASSGRASNTGELFF

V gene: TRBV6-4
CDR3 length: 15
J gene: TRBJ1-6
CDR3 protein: CASSLTGTGISPLHF

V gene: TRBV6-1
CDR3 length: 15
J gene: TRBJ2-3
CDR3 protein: CASSQGQPSTDTQYF

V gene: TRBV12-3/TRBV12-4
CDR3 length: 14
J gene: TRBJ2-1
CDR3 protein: CASRAPGLYNEQFF

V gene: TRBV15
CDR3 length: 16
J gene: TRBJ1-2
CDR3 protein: CATSRVRGVPYYGYTF

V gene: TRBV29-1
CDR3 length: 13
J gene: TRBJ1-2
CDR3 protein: CSGSEGQAYGYTF

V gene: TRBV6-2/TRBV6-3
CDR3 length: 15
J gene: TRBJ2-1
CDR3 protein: CASSGLRGSYNEQFF

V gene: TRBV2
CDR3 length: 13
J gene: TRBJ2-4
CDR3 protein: CASRGGSKNIQYF

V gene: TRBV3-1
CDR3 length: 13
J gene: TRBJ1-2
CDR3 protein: CASSQGTATGYTF

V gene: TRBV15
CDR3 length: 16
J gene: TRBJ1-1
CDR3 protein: CATSGGQGGLGTEAFF

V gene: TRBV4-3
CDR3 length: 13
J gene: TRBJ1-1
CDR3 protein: CASSHGQGAEAFF

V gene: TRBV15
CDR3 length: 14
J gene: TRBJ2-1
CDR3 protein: CATARDLHGSEQFF

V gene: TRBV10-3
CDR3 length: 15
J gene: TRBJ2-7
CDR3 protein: CAISEVGLRSYEQYF

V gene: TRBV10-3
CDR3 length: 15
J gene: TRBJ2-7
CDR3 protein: CAITSGTGLGHEQYF

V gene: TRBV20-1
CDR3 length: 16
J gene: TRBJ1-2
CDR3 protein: CSARAVFRTGGSGYTF

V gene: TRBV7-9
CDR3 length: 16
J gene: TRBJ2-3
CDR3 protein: CASSLVLAGSTDTQYF

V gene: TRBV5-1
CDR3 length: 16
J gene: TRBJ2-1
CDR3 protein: CASSPPGTSGFSEQFF

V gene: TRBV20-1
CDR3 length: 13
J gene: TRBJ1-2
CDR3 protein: CSARAGTHYGYTF

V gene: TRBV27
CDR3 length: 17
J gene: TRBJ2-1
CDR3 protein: CASSPRTSGGASNEQFF

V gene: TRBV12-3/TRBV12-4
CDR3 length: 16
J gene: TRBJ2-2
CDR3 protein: CASTQVAGARTGELFF

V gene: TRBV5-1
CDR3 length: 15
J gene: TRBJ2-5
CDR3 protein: CASSPTGAGEETQYF

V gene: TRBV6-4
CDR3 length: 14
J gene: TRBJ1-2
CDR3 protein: CASSAEQGGYGYTF

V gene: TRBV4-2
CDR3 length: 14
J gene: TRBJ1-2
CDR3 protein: CASSQEMGPRGYTF

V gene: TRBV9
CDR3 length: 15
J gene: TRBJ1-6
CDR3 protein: CASSRVGGAHSPLHF

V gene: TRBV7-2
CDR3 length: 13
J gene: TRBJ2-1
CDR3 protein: CASSLERINEQFF

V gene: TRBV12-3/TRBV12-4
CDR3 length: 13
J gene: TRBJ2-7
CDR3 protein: CASSPPPGYEQYF

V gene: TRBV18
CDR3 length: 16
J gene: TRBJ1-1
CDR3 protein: CASSVFTGRMNTEAFF

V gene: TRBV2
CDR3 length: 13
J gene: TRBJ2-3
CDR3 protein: CASSDGSADTQYF